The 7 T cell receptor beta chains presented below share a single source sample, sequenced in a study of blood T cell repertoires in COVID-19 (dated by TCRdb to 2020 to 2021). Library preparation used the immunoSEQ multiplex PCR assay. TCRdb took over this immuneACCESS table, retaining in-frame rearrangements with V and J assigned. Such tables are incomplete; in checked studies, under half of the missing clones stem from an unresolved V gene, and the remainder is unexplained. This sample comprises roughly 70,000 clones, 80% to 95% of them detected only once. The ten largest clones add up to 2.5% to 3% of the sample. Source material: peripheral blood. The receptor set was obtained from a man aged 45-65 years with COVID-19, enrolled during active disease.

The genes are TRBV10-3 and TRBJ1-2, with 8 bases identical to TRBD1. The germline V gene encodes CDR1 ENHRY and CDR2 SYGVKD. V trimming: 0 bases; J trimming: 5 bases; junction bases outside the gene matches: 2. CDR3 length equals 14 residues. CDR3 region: CAISESQGGYGYTF. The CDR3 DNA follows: TGTGCCATCAGTGAGTCACAGGGGGGATATGGCTACACCTTC.

The CDR3 sequence is CASSLGQQETQYF. The CDR3, as DNA: TGTGCCAGCAGCTTAGGGCAGCAAGAGACCCAGTACTTC. The V and J genes are TRBV11-2 and TRBJ2-5, with D unclear. Germline assignment: CDR1 SGHAT and CDR2 FQNNGV. The CDR3 contains 13 residues. V was pared by 1 base and J by 2 bases, with 5 bases between.

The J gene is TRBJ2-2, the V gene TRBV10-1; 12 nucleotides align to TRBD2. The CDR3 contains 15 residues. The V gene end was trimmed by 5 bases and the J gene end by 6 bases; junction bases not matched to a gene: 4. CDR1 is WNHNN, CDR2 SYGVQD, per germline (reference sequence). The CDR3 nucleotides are TGCGCCAGCAGTCCGACTAGCGGGAGTCCCGGGGAGCTGTTTTTT. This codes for CASSPTSGSPGELFF.

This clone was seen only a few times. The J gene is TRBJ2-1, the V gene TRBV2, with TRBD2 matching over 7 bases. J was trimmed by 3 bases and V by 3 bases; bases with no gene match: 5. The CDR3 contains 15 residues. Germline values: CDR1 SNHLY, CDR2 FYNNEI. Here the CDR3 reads CASSDWLAVYNEQFF. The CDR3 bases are TGTGCCAGCAGTGACTGGCTAGCGGTCTACAATGAGCAGTTCTTC.

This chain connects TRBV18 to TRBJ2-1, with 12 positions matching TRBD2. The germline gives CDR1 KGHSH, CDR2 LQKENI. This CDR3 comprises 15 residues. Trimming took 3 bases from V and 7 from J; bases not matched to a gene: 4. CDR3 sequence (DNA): TGTGCCAGCTCACCTTCAGGACTAGCGGGGAATGAGCAGTTCTTC. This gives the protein CASSPSGLAGNEQFF.

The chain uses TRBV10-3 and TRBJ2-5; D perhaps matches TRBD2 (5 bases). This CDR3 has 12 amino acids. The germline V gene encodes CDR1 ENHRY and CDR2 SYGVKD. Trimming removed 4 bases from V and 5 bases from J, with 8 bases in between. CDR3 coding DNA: TGTGCCATCAGTGGGCCGGGGGAGACCCAGTACTTC. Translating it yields CAISGPGETQYF.

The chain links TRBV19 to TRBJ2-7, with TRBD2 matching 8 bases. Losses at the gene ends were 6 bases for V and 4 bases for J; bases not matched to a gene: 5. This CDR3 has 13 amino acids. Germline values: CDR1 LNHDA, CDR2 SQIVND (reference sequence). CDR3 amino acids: CASRKAGVYEQYF. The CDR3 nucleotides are TGTGCCAGTAGGAAAGCGGGAGTATACGAGCAGTACTTC.